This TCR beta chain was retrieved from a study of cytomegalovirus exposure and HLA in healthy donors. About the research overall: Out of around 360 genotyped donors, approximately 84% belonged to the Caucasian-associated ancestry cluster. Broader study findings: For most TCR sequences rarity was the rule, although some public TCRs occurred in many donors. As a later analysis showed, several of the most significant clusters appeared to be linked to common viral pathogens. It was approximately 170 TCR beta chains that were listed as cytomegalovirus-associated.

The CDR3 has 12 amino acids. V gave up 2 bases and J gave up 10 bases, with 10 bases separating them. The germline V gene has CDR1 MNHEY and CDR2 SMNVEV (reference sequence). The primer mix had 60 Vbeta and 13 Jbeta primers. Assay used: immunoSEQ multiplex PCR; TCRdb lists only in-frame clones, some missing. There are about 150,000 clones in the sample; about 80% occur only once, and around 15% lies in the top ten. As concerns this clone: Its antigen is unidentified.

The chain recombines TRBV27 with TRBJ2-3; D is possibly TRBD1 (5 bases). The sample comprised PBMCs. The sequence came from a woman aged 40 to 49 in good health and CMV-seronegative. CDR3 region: CASSLQGLAQYF. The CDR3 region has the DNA TGTGCCAGCAGTTTACAGGGTCTTGCGCAGTATTTT.